Reported below is one T cell receptor (beta chain). Trimming pared 4 bases from V and 1 base from J, leaving 16 bases between. Germline CDR1 and CDR2: MNHEY and SMNVEV (reference sequence). The CDR3 runs 16 residues. Seattle participants joined during active infection and were tracked over time. The data were obtained in a study of blood T cell repertoires in COVID-19. Across the study: The United States, Italy and Spain were the sources of the acute and convalescent COVID-19 samples. PBMCs, B-cell-depleted T cells, or T cells provided the cDNA or gDNA that made up the material.

Assay: immunoSEQ multiplex PCR; the TCRdb copy retains only in-frame clones and omits some. The sample has roughly 120,000 clones, around 90% seen once. The receptor comes from a man between 50 and 59 years old with COVID-19, enrolled during active disease. Sequenced input: peripheral blood. The chain links TRBV27 to TRBJ1-1, with a tentative D call TRBD1 (6 bases). CDR3 in amino acids: CASSSYRDNRNTEAFF. The CDR3 DNA reads as TGTGCCAGCAGTTCTTACCGGGACAACCGGAACACTGAAGCTTTCTTT.